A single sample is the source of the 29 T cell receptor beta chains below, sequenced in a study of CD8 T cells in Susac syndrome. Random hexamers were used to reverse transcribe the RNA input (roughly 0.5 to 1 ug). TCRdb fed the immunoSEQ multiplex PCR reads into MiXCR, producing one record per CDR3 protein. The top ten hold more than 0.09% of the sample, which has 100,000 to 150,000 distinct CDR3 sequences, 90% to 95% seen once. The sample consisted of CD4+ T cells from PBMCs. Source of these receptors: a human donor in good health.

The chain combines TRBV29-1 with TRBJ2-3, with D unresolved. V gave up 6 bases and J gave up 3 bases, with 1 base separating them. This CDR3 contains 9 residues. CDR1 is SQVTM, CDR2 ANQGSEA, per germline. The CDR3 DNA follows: TGCAGCGTAACAGATACGCAGTATTTT. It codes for CSVTDTQYF.

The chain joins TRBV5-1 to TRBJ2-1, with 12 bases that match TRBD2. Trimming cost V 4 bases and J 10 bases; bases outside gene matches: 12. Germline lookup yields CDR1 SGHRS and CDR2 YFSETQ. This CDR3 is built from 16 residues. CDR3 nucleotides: TGCGCCAGCAGCCGGCAGGGGCTAGCGGGAGGGGAAGAGCAGTTCTTC. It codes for CASSRQGLAGGEEQFF.

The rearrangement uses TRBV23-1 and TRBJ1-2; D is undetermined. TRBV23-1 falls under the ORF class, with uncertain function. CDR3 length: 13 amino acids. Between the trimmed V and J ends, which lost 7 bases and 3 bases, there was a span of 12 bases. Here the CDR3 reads CASKRVGDYGYTF. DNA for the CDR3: TGCGCCAGCAAGAGGGTCGGTGACTATGGCTACACCTTC.

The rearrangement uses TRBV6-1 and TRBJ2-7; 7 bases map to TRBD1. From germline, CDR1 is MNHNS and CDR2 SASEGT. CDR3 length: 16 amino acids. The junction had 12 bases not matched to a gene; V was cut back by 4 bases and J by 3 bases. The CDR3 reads CASSGRRQGVNYEQYF. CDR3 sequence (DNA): TGTGCCAGCAGTGGCCGTCGACAGGGCGTTAACTACGAGCAGTACTTC.

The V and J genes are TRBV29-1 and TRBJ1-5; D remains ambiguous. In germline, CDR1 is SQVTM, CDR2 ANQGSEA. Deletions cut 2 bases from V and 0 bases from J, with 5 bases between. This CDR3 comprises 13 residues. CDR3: CSVEQNSNQPQHF. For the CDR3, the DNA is TGCAGCGTTGAACAGAATAGCAATCAGCCCCAGCATTTT.

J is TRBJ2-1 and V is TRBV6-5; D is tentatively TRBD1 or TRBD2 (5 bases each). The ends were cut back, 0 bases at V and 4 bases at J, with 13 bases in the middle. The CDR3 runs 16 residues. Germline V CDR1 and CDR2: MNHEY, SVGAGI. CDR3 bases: TGTGCCAGCAGTTACTCGGCCGGGACGCCTTACAATGAGCAGTTCTTC. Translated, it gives CASSYSAGTPYNEQFF.

CDR3 sequence reads: CSVGYAGETQYF. Here the CDR3 DNA reads TGCAGCGTGGGTTACGCAGGAGAGACCCAGTACTTC. The rearrangement joins TRBV29-1 to TRBJ2-5; D is unclear. CDR3 length equals 12 residues. The germline gives CDR1 SQVTM, CDR2 ANQGSEA. V lost 6 bases to trimming and J lost 4 bases, with 12 bases between them.

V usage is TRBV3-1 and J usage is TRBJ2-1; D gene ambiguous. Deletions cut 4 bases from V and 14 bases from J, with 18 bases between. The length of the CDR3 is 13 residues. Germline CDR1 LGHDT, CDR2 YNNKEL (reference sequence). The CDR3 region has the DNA TGTGCCAGCAGCCCCGCACGGTCCTACGAGAAGTTCTTC. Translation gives CASSPARSYEKFF.

The CDR3 region is CAGTLAGGVDTQYF. In DNA, the CDR3 is TGTGCCGGAACCCTAGCGGGAGGTGTTGATACGCAGTATTTT. The chain uses TRBV2 and TRBJ2-3, with 11 bases fitting TRBD2. J was trimmed by 6 bases and V by 11 bases; bases with no gene match: 10. Germline V gives CDR1 SNHLY, CDR2 FYNNEI. The CDR3 is 14 residues long.

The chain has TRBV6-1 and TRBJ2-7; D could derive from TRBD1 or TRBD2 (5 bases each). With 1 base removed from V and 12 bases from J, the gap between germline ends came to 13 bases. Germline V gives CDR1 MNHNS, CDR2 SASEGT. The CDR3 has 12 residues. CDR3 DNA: TGTGCCAGCAGTGAAGGGGGGACCGACTTGTACTTC. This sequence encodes CASSEGGTDLYF.

CDR3 coding DNA: TGTGCCAGCAGCTGGGGAGGGGAAAAACTGTTTTTT. Amino acids: CASSWGGEKLFF. The chain couples TRBV7-2 to TRBJ1-4; D is uncertain. This CDR3 is 12 amino acids long. Germline-derived CDR1 and CDR2 are SGHTA and FQGNSA. V lost 4 bases, J lost 8 bases, and 8 bases lay in between.

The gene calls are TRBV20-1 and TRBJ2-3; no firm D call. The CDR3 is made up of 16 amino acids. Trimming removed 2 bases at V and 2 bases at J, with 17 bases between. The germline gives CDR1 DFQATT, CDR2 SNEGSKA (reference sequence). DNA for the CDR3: TGCAGTGCTAGACCTTACAGTAAAATTCACACAGATACGCAGTATTTT. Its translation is CSARPYSKIHTDTQYF.

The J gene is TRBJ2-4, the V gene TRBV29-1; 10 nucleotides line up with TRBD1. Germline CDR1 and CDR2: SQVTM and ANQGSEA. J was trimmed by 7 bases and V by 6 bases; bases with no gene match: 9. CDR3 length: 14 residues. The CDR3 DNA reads TGCAGCGTGCGGGACAGGGGAACGGAGAACATTCAGTACTTC. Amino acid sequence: CSVRDRGTENIQYF.

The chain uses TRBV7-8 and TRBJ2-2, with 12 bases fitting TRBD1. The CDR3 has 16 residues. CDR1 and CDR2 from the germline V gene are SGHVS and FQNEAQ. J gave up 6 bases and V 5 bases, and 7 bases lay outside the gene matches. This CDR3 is CASSTTGTGGAGELFF. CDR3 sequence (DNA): TGTGCCAGCAGCACAACCGGGACAGGGGGCGCCGGGGAGCTGTTTTTT.

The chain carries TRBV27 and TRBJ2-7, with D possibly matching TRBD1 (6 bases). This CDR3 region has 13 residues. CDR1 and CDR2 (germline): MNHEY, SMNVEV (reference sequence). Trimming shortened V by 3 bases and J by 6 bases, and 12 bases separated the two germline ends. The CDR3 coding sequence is TGTGCCAGCAGTTTTTCTGGGGGCTCCGAGCAGTACTTC. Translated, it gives CASSFSGGSEQYF.

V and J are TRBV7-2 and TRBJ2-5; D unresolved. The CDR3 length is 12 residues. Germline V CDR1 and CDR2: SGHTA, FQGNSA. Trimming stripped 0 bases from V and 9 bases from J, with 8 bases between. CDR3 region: CASSLAGRPQYF. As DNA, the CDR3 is TGTGCCAGCAGCTTAGCCGGGCGCCCCCAGTACTTC.

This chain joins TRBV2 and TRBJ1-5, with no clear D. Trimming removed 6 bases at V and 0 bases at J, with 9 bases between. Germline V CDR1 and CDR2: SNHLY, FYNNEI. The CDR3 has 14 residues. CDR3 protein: CASRGVNSNQPQHF. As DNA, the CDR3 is TGTGCCAGCAGGGGAGTAAATAGCAATCAGCCCCAGCATTTT. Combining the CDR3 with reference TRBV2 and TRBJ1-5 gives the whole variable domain EPEVTQTPSHQVTQMGQEVILRCVPISNHLYFYWYRQILGQKVEFLVSFYNNEISEKSEIFDDQFSVERPDGSNFTLKIRSTKLEDSAMYFCASRGVNSNQPQHFGDGTRLSIL.

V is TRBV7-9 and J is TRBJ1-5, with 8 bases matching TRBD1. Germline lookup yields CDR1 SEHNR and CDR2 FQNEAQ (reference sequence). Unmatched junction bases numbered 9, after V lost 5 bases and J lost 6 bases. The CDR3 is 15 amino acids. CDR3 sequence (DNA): TGTGCCAGCAGCCCAGGGGACGACAGGGGTCAGCCCCAGCATTTT. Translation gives CASSPGDDRGQPQHF.

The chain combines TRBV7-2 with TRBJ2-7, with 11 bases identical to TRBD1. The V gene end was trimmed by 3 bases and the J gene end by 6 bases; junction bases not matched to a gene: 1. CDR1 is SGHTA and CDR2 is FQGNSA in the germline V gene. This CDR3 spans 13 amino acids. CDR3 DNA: TGTGCCAGCAGCTTCGGGACAGGGGGCGAGCAGTACTTC. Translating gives CASSFGTGGEQYF.

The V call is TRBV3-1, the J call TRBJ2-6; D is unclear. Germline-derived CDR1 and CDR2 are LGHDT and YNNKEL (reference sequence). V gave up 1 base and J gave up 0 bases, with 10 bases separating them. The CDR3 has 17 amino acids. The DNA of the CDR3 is TGTGCCAGCAGCCAAGCGTACAGCAGCTCTGGGGCCAACGTCCTGACTTTC. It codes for CASSQAYSSSGANVLTF.

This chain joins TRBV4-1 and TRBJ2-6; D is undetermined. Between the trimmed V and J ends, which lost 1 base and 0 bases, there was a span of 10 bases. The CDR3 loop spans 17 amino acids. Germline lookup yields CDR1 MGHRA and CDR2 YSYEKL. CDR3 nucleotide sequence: TGCGCCAGCAGCCAAGCCTCGACACTCTCTGGGGCCAACGTCCTGACTTTC. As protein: CASSQASTLSGANVLTF.

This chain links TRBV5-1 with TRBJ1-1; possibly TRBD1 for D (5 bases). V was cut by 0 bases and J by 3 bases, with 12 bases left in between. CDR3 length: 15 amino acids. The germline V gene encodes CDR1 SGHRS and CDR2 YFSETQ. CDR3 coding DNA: TGCGCCAGCAGCTTGGTAGGCAGGGCGGACACTGAAGCTTTCTTT. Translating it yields CASSLVGRADTEAFF.

CDR3 sequence (DNA): TGTGCCAGCAGCCCGGGGGGGGGATATCAGCCCCAGCATTTT. It encodes CASSPGGGYQPQHF. This chain connects TRBV9 to TRBJ1-5; D is perhaps TRBD1 (5 bases). With 4 bases removed from V and 5 bases from J, the gap between germline ends came to 13 bases. The CDR3 consists of 14 residues. The germline V gene has CDR1 SGDLS and CDR2 YYNGEE.

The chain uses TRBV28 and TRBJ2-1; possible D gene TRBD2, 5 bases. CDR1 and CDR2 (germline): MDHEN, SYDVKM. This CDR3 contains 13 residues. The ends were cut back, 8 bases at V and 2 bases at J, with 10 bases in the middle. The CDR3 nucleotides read TGTGCCAGCTGTAAGACTACCTACAATGAGCAGTTCTTC. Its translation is CASCKTTYNEQFF.

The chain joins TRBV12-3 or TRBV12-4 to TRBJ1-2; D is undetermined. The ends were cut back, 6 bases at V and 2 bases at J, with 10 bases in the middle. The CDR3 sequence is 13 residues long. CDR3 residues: CASSLAPNYGYTF. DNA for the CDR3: TGTGCCAGCAGCCTGGCACCAAACTATGGCTACACCTTC.

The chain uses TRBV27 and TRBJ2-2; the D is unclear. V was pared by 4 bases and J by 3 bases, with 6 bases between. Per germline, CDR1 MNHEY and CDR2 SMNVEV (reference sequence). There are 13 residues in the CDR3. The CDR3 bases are TGTGCCAGCAGTTACCCCCACACCGGGGAGCTGTTTTTT. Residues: CASSYPHTGELFF.

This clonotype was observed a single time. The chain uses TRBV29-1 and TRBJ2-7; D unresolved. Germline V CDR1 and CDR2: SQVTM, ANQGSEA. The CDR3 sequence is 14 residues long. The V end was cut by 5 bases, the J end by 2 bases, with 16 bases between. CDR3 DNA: TGCAGCGTTCTCTTAAGGGCTGCCCCCTACGAGCAGTACTTC. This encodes CSVLLRAAPYEQYF.

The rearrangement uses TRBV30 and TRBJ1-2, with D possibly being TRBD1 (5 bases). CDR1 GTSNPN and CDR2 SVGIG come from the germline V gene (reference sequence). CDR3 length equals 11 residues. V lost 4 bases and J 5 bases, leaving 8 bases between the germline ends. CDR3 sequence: CAWTQGYGYTF. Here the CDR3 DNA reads TGTGCCTGGACCCAGGGATATGGCTACACCTTC.

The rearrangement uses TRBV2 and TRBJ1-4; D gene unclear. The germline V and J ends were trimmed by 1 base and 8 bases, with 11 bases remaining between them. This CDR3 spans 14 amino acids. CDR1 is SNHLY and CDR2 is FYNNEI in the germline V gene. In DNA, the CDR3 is TGTGCCAGCAGTGAAGTCATAGGATACGAAAAACTGTTTTTT. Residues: CASSEVIGYEKLFF.